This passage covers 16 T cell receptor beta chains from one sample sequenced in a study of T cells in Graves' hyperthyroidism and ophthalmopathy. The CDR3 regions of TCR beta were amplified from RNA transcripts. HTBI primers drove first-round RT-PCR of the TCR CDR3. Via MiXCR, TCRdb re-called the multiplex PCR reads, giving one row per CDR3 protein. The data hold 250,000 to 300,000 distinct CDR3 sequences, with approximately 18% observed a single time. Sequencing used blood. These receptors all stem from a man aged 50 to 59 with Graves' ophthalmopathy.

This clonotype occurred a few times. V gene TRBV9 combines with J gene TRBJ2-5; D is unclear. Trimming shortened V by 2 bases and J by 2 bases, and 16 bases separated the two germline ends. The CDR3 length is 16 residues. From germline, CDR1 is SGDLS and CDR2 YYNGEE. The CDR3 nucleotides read TGTGCCAGCAGCGTGGGTCCTGGGTCCCAACAAGAGACCCAGTACTTC. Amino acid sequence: CASSVGPGSQQETQYF.

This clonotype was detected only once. The CDR3 is CASSMGANTQYF. DNA for the CDR3: TGTGCCAGTAGTATGGGAGCTAATACGCAGTATTTT. This chain uses TRBV19 with TRBJ2-3; the D gene is possibly TRBD2 (5 bases). V lost 3 bases to trimming and J lost 7 bases, with 8 bases between them. In germline, CDR1 is LNHDA, CDR2 SQIVND (reference sequence). The CDR3 has 12 amino acids. Drawing the rest from reference TRBV19 and TRBJ2-3, the complete variable domain is DGGITQSPKYLFRKEGQNVTLSCEQNLNHDAMYWYRQDPGQGLRLIYYSQIVNDFQKGDIAEGYSVSREKKESFPLTVTSAQKNPTAFYLCASSMGANTQYFGPGTRLTVL.

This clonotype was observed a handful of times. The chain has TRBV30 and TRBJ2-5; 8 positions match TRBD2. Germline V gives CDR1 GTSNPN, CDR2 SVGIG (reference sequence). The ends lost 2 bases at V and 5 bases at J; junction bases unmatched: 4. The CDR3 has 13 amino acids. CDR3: CAWSRAGVETQYF. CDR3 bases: TGTGCCTGGAGTCGAGCGGGAGTGGAGACCCAGTACTTC.

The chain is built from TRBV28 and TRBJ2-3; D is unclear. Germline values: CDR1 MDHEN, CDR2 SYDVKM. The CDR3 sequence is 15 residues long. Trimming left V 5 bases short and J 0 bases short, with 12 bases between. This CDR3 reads CASSTRRSSTDTQYF. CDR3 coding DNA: TGTGCCAGCAGTACCCGAAGATCTAGCACAGATACGCAGTATTTT.

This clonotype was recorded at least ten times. The CDR3 loop reads CSAREAARPEAFF. CDR3 coding DNA: TGCAGTGCTAGAGAGGCAGCCAGGCCTGAAGCTTTCTTT. The V call is TRBV20-1, the J call TRBJ1-1; D remains ambiguous. Germline CDR1 reads DFQATT; CDR2 reads SNEGSKA (reference sequence). Trimming took 0 bases from V and 6 from J, leaving 11 bases between them. The CDR3 totals 13 residues.

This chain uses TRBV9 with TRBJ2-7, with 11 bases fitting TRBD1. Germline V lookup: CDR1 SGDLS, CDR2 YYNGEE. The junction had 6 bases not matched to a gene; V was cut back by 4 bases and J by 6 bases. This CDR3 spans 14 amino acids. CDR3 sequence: CASSSGQGEGEQYF. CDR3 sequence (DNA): TGTGCCAGCAGCTCGGGACAGGGGGAAGGCGAGCAGTACTTC.

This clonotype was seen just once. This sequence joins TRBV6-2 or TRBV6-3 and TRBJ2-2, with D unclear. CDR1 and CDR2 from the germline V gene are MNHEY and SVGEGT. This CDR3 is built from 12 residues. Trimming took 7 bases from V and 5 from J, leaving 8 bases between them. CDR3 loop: CASTPATGELFF. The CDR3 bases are TGTGCCAGCACTCCAGCGACCGGGGAGCTGTTTTTT.

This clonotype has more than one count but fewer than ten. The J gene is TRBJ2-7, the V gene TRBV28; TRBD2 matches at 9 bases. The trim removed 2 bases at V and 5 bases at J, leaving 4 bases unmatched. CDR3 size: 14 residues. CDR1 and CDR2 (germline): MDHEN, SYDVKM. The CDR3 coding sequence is TGTGCCAGCAGTTTAGGGACTAGCCTTCACGAGCAGTACTTC. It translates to CASSLGTSLHEQYF.

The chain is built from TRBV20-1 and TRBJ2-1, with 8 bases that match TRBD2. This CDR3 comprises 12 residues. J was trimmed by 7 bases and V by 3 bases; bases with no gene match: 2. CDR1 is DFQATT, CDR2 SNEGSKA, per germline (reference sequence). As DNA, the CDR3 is TGCAGTGCTAGCGGGAGGGTAAATGAGCAGTTCTTC. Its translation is CSASGRVNEQFF.

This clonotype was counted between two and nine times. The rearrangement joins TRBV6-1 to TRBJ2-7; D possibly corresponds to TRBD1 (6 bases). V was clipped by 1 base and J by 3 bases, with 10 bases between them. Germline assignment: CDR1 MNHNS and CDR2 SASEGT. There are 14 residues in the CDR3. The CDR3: CASSEDGRGYEQYF. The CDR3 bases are TGTGCCAGCAGTGAAGATGGCAGGGGCTACGAGCAGTACTTC.

CDR3 sequence reads: CAISYSTQNTEAFF. CDR3 nucleotides: TGTGCCATCAGTTATTCGACCCAGAACACTGAAGCTTTCTTT. This chain joins TRBV10-3 and TRBJ1-1, with D hard to call. V was shortened by 5 bases and J by 1 base, with 11 bases between the two germline ends. The germline CDR1 and CDR2 sequences are ENHRY and SYGVKD. CDR3 length equals 14 residues.

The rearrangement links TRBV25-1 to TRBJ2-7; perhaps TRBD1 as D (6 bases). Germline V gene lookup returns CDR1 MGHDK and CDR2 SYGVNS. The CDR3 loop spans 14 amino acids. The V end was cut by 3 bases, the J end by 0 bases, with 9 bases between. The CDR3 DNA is TGTGCCAGCAGTGATTGGGGGCGCTCCTACGAGCAGTACTTC. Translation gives CASSDWGRSYEQYF.

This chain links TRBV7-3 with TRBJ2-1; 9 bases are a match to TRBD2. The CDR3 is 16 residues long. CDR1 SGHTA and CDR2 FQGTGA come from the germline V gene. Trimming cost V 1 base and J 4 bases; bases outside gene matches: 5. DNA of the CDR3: TGTGCCAGCAGCTTAAGCGCTAGCGGGGATTACAATGAGCAGTTCTTC. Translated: CASSLSASGDYNEQFF.

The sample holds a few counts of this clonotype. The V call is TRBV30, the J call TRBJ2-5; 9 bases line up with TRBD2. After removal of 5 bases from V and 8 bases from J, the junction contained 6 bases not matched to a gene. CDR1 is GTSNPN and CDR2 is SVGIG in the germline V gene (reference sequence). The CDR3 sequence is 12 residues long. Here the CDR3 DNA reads TGTGCCTGGGGTACTAGCGGGCCCACCCAGTACTTC. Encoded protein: CAWGTSGPTQYF.

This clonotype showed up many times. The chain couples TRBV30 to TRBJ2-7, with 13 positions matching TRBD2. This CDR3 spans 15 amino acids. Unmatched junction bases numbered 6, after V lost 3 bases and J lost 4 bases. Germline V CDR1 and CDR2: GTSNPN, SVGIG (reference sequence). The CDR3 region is CAWSLTSGGRYEQYF. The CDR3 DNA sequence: TGTGCCTGGAGCCTGACTAGCGGGGGGAGGTACGAGCAGTACTTC.

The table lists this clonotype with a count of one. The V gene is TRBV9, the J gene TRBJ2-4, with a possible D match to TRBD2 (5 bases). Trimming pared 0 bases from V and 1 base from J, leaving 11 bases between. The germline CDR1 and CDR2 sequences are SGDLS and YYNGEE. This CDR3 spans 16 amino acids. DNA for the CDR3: TGTGCCAGCAGCGTAGGGGCGGGTTTGGCCAAAAACATTCAGTACTTC. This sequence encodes CASSVGAGLAKNIQYF. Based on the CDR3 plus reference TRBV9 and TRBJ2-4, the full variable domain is DSGVTQTPKHLITATGQRVTLRCSPRSGDLSVYWYQQSLDQGLQFLIQYYNGEERAKGNILERFSAQQFPDLHSELNLSSLELGDSALYFCASSVGAGLAKNIQYFGAGTRLSVL.